One sample yielded the 24 T cell receptor beta chains listed below, sequenced in a study of blood T cells in healthy people across ages. Primers used in a second PCR of about 6 to 11 cycles were a sample-barcoded 5' primer and a J-beta primer mix. TCRdb redid the calling of the 5' RACE reads with MiXCR, one entry per CDR3 protein. This sample has hundreds of thousands of distinct CDR3 sequences, with around 43% found just once. The sequencing sample was made of blood. The receptor source for this set is a man in his 60s in good health.

This clonotype has just a few counts. V is TRBV18 and J is TRBJ2-3, with TRBD2 identical over 8 bases. CDR1 and CDR2 (germline): KGHSH, LQKENI. This CDR3 contains 13 residues. Losses at the gene ends were 9 bases for V and 5 bases for J; bases not matched to a gene: 7. The CDR3 DNA follows: TGTGCCAGTACCGGGACTAGTGAAGATACGCAGTATTTT. This encodes CASTGTSEDTQYF.

V gene TRBV18 combines with J gene TRBJ1-6; TRBD1 matches at 8 bases. CDR3 length: 14 residues. Trimming took 4 bases from V and 7 from J; bases not matched to a gene: 3. Germline CDR1 is KGHSH and CDR2 is LQKENI. The CDR3 reads CASSQDRENSPLHF. The CDR3 DNA reads as TGTGCCAGCTCACAGGACAGGGAGAATTCACCCCTCCACTTT.

This clonotype was recorded a few times. The chain carries TRBV6-5 and TRBJ2-5; D might be TRBD2 (6 bases). Germline loops: CDR1 MNHEY, CDR2 SVGAGI. The CDR3 loop spans 15 amino acids. V was shortened by 6 bases and J by 5 bases, with 19 bases between the two germline ends. CDR3 bases: TGTGCCAGCAGAACGGGCCGCCAAAGCGGGGAGACCCAGTACTTC. The encoded protein is CASRTGRQSGETQYF.

V and J are TRBV4-1 and TRBJ2-2; 9 positions match TRBD2. This CDR3 is built from 14 residues. Trimming took 7 bases from V and 4 from J; bases not matched to a gene: 4. Germline V gene data show CDR1 as MGHRA and CDR2 as YSYEKL. The CDR3: CASTAGGPTGELFF. The CDR3 bases are TGCGCCAGCACCGCGGGGGGGCCCACCGGGGAGCTGTTTTTT.

The V gene is TRBV20-1, the J gene TRBJ2-7; D is unclear. V was shortened by 1 base and J by 4 bases, with 14 bases between the two germline ends. Per germline, CDR1 DFQATT and CDR2 SNEGSKA (reference sequence). The CDR3 runs to 14 residues. The CDR3 loop reads CSARVASGPYEQYF. The CDR3 DNA is TGCAGTGCTAGAGTTGCGTCAGGTCCATACGAGCAGTACTTC.

The chain combines TRBV6-2 or TRBV6-3 with TRBJ2-1; maybe TRBD1 (6 bases). The CDR3 runs to 14 residues. V was clipped by 6 bases and J by 8 bases, with 17 bases between them. Germline loops: CDR1 MNHEY, CDR2 SVGEGT. CDR3 protein: CASRSQGLRDEQFF. The CDR3 DNA reads TGTGCCAGCAGATCACAGGGTCTTAGGGATGAGCAGTTCTTC.

V and J are TRBV7-9 and TRBJ2-5; D might be TRBD1 or TRBD2, each matching 5 bases. Germline values: CDR1 SEHNR, CDR2 FQNEAQ (reference sequence). This CDR3 is built from 15 residues. Trimming cost V 1 base and J 11 bases, with 20 bases left between them. CDR3 sequence reads: CASSLGDRGYNEQYF. The CDR3, as DNA: TGTGCCAGCAGCTTAGGGGACCGGGGTTACAATGAGCAGTACTTC. Looking up the rest from reference TRBV7-9 and TRBJ2-5 gives the full variable domain: DTGVSQNPRHKITKRGQNVTFRCDPISEHNRLYWYRQTLGQGPEFLTYFQNEAQLEKSRLLSDRFSAERPKGSFSTLEIQRTEQGDSAMYLCASSLGDRGYNEQYFGPGTRLLVL.

This clonotype has only a few counts. J is TRBJ1-4 and V is TRBV7-9, with 7 nucleotides matching TRBD1. V was pared by 4 bases and J by 8 bases, with 13 bases of the junction left unmatched. Per germline, CDR1 SEHNR and CDR2 FQNEAQ (reference sequence). The CDR3 has 16 residues. The CDR3 DNA is TGTGCCAGCAGCTCCTCGGGACAGCCTGCACGGGAAAAACTGTTTTTT. Its protein is CASSSSGQPAREKLFF.

CDR3 nucleotides: TGTGCCAGCAGCTTAGTAGTATCTGGGCCCTCCTACGAGCAGTACTTC. Protein sequence: CASSLVVSGPSYEQYF. The V gene is TRBV7-9, the J gene TRBJ2-7; no clear D gene. This CDR3 is 16 amino acids long. CDR1 and CDR2 from the germline V gene are SEHNR and FQNEAQ (reference sequence). Trimming stripped 1 base from V and 0 bases from J, with 13 bases between.

V usage is TRBV20-1 and J usage is TRBJ1-4; D remains ambiguous. With 5 bases removed from V and 5 bases from J, the gap between germline ends came to 9 bases. Germline V gives CDR1 DFQATT, CDR2 SNEGSKA (reference sequence). The CDR3 has 12 amino acids. The CDR3 DNA is TGCAGTGCTCGGCTCTCGAATGAAAAACTGTTTTTT. This sequence encodes CSARLSNEKLFF.

This clonotype has a handful of counts. This chain uses TRBV28 with TRBJ2-4; D ambiguous. Trimming cost V 5 bases and J 1 base, with 15 bases left between them. Looked up from germline, CDR1 is MDHEN and CDR2 is SYDVKM. The CDR3 loop spans 16 amino acids. In DNA form, the CDR3 reads TGTGCCAGCAGTCCCAGGCCGCAACTGGCCAAAAACATTCAGTACTTC. Translating gives CASSPRPQLAKNIQYF.

The chain uses TRBV7-9 and TRBJ2-7, with D perhaps assigned TRBD1 or TRBD2 (5 bases each). The V gene lost 4 bases and the J gene lost 3 bases, with 16 bases spanning the gap. CDR3 size: 15 residues. CDR1 and CDR2 from the germline V gene are SEHNR and FQNEAQ (reference sequence). The DNA for the CDR3 is TGTGCCAGCAGCTCCCCGCTAGGGGAGTTCTACGAGCAGTACTTC. Protein sequence: CASSSPLGEFYEQYF.

The chain is built from TRBV6-5 and TRBJ2-5; D may be TRBD2 (5 bases). The J call may not be correct, given that the DNA end is closer to TRBJ2-7. Per germline, CDR1 MNHEY and CDR2 SVGAGI. This CDR3 has 16 amino acids. The CDR3 sequence is CASSYGLGSKRYEQYF. CDR3 bases: TGTGCCAGCAGTTACGGTCTGGGGAGTAAACGCTACGAGCAGTACTTC.

The rearrangement uses TRBV20-1 and TRBJ2-5; D call uncertain. The ends were cut back, 4 bases at V and 11 bases at J, with 17 bases in the middle. CDR1 DFQATT and CDR2 SNEGSKA come from the germline V gene (reference sequence). The CDR3 covers 12 residues. The CDR3 is CSANGPANEQYF. CDR3 in DNA: TGCAGTGCTAATGGTCCGGCGAATGAGCAGTACTTC.

This chain connects TRBV2 to TRBJ2-5; 7 nucleotides match TRBD1. The end of the DNA is better explained by TRBJ2-7, so the J call may be wrong. CDR1 is SNHLY and CDR2 is FYNNEI in the germline V gene. CDR3 length: 14 residues. The CDR3 region has the DNA TGTGCCAGCAGACAGACAGGGACGAAGGACGAGCAGTACTTC. Translated, it gives CASRQTGTKDEQYF.

The V gene is TRBV4-3, the J gene TRBJ2-1, with 7 bases matching TRBD2. The germline CDR1 and CDR2 sequences are LGHNA and YSLEER. The CDR3 has 13 residues. After removal of 4 bases from V and 9 bases from J, the junction contained 6 bases not matched to a gene. The DNA of the CDR3 is TGCGCCAGCAGCCGCCCTCGGGGGGTTGAGCAGTTCTTC. Its translation is CASSRPRGVEQFF.

This clonotype was counted between two and nine times. V and J are TRBV12-3 or TRBV12-4 and TRBJ2-2, with a weak D call TRBD2 (5 bases). The CDR3 length is 14 residues. V lost 7 bases and J 5 bases, leaving 14 bases between the germline ends. The CDR3 protein is CASNAPLVTGELFF. The CDR3, as DNA: TGTGCCAGCAACGCACCACTAGTGACCGGGGAGCTGTTTTTT.

This clonotype was picked up a small number of times. The chain recombines TRBV6-1 with TRBJ2-1; D might be TRBD1 (5 bases). Germline V gives CDR1 MNHNS, CDR2 SASEGT. There are 16 residues in the CDR3. Deletions cut 7 bases from V and 1 base from J, with 17 bases between. The CDR3 DNA reads TGTGCCAGCACCCTGACAGCACCAGGGTCCTACAATGAGCAGTTCTTC. Residues: CASTLTAPGSYNEQFF.

The chain uses TRBV5-1 and TRBJ2-1; 7 bases match TRBD1. The CDR3 is 14 amino acids. V was clipped by 5 bases and J by 4 bases; unmatched bases: 6. CDR1 and CDR2 from the germline V gene are SGHRS and YFSETQ. CDR3 region: CASRVDRSYNEQFF. The CDR3 bases are TGCGCCAGCAGGGTGGACAGGTCATACAATGAGCAGTTCTTC.

The gene calls are TRBV19 and TRBJ2-5; TRBD1 might be the D (8 bases). CDR1 is LNHDA, CDR2 SQIVND, per germline (reference sequence). Trimming cost V 2 bases and J 4 bases, with 14 bases left between them. The CDR3 is 15 residues long. CDR3 nucleotide sequence: TGTGCCAGTAGTATAAACAGGGGGGGTAGAGAGACCCAGTACTTC. Translation: CASSINRGGRETQYF.

The chain employs TRBV14 and TRBJ2-1, with D possibly matching TRBD1 (6 bases). The CDR3 extends over 15 amino acids. Germline CDR1 SGHDN, CDR2 FVKESK. Trimming removed 4 bases from V and 6 bases from J, with 16 bases in between. CDR3 DNA sequence: TGTGCCAGCAGCCCCTTACAGGGATACCCCAATGAGCAGTTCTTC. Translating it yields CASSPLQGYPNEQFF. Filled out from reference TRBV14 and TRBJ2-1, the complete variable domain reads EAGVTQFPSHSVIEKGQTVTLRCDPISGHDNLYWYRRVMGKEIKFLLHFVKESKQDESGMPNNRFLAERTGGTYSTLKVQPAELEDSGVYFCASSPLQGYPNEQFFGPGTRLTVL.

The rearrangement links TRBV6-6 to TRBJ2-7; 11 bases match TRBD1. Losses at the gene ends were 6 bases for V and 0 bases for J; bases not matched to a gene: 4. Germline V CDR1 and CDR2: MNHNY, SVGAGI (reference sequence). This CDR3 is built from 15 residues. The CDR3 loop is CASRSGTGGSYEQYF. CDR3 nucleotide sequence: TGTGCCAGCAGGTCCGGGACAGGGGGCTCCTACGAGCAGTACTTC.

This clonotype was picked up a small number of times. The chain recombines TRBV11-2 with TRBJ2-5; no clear D. Trimming removed 5 bases from V and 6 bases from J, with 10 bases in between. The CDR3 contains 12 residues. Germline V gene lookup returns CDR1 SGHAT and CDR2 FQNNGV. The CDR3 sequence is CASSGWTKTQYF. In nucleotides, the CDR3 is TGTGCCAGCAGCGGCTGGACCAAGACCCAGTACTTC.

V usage is TRBV28 and J usage is TRBJ2-1; the match to TRBD1 covers 9 bases. Germline assignment: CDR1 MDHEN and CDR2 SYDVKM. V lost 4 bases to trimming and J lost 4 bases; unmatched junction nucleotides: 5. The CDR3 has 15 amino acids. This chain's CDR3 is CASSSVTGGYNEQFF. DNA for the CDR3: TGTGCCAGCAGTTCCGTGACAGGGGGTTACAATGAGCAGTTCTTC.